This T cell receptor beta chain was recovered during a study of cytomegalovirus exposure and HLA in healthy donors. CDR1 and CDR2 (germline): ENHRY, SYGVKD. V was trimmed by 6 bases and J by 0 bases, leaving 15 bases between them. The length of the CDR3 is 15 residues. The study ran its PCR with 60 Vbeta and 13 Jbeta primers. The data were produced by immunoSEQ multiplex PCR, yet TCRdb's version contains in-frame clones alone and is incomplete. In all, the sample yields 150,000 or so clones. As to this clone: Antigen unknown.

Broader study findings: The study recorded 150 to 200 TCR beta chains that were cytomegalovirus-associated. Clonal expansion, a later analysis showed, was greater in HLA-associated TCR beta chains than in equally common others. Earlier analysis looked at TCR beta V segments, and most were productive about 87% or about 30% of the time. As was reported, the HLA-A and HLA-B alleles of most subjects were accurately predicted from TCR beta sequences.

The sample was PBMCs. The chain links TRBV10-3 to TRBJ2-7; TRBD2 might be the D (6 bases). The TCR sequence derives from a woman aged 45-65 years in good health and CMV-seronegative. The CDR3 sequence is CAIRPGLSPSYEQYF. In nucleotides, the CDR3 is TGTGCCATCAGGCCGGGACTCTCTCCCTCCTACGAGCAGTACTTC.